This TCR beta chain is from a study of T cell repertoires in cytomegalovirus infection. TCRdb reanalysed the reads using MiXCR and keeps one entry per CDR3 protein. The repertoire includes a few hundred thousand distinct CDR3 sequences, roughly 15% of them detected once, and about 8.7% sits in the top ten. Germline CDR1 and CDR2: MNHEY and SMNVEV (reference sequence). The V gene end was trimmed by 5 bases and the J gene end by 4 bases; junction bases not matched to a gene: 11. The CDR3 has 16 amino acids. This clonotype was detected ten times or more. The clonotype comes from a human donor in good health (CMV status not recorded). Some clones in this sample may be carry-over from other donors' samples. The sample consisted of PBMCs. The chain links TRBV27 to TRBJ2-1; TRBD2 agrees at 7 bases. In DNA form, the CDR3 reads TGTGCCAGCAGTCCTCTTGCGGGAGAGGATTACAATGAGCAGTTCTTC. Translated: CASSPLAGEDYNEQFF.